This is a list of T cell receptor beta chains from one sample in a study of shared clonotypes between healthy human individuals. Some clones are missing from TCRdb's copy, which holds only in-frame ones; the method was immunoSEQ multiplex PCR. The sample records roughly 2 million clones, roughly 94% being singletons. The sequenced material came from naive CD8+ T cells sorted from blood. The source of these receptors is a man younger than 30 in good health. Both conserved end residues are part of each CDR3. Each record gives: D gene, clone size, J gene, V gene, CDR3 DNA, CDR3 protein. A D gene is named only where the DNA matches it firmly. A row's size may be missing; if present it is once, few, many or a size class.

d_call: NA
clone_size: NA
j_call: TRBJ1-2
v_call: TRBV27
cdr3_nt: TGTGCCAGCAGTTTATCGGCAGCGACTAACTATGGCTACACCTTC
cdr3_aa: CASSLSAATNYGYTF

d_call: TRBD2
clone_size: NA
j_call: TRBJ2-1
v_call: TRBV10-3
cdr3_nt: TGTGCCATCAGTGCGGGGGGGCCCCTCAATGAGCAGTTCTTC
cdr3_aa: CAISAGGPLNEQFF

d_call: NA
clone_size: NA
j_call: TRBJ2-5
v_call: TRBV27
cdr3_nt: TGTGCCAGCAGTTTCCGACGGTCCCAAGAGACCCAGTACTTC
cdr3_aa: CASSFRRSQETQYF

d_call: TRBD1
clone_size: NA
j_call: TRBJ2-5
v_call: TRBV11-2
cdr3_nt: TGTGCCAGCAGCCCCGAGGCCAGGGGGCAGGAGACCCAGTACTTC
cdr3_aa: CASSPEARGQETQYF

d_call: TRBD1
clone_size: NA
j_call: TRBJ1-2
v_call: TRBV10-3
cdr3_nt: TGTGCCATCAGTGAGGGGGGACAGGCCTACTATGGCTACACCTTC
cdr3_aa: CAISEGGQAYYGYTF

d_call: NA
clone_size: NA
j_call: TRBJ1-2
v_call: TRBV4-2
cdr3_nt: TGTGCCAGCAGCCAAGATGGAACAGGGCACCTTTATGGCTACACCTTC
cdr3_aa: CASSQDGTGHLYGYTF

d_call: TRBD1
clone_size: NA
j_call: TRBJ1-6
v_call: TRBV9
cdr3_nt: TGTGCCAGCAGCGCAGGGGCAGGACAGGGGAGCTCCTATAATTCACCCCTCCACTTT
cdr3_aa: CASSAGAGQGSSYNSPLHF

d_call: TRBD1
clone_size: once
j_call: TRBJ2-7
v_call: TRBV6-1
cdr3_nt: TGTGCCAGCAGTGATTCCAGGACAGGGGTTTACGAGCAGTACTTC
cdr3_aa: CASSDSRTGVYEQYF

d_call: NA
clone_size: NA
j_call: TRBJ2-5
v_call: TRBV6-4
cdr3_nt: TGTGCCAGCAGCCCTGGGCATGGAGAGACCCAGTACTTC
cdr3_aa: CASSPGHGETQYF

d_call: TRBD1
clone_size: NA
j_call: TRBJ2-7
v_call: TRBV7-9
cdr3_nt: TGTGCCAGCAGCTTCGTACAGGGGGCGAGCTACGAGCAGTACTTC
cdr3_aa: CASSFVQGASYEQYF

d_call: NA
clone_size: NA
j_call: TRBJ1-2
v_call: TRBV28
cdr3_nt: TGTGCCAGCAGTCCCTCCGGCCAGTACTATGGCTACACCTTC
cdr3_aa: CASSPSGQYYGYTF

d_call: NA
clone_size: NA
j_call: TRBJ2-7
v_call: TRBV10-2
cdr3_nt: TGCGCCAGTGGACTTTCTTCAGGCTCCTACGAGCAGTACTTC
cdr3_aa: CASGLSSGSYEQYF

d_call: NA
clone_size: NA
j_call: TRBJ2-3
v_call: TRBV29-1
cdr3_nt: TGCAGCGTTGAAGGGGGTCTCAGGGAACTGTTAGATACGCAGTATTTT
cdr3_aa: CSVEGGLRELLDTQYF

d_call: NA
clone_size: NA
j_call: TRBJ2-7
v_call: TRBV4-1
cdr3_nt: TGCGCCAGCAGCCGGCCAGGGGCCTACGAGCAGTACTTC
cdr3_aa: CASSRPGAYEQYF

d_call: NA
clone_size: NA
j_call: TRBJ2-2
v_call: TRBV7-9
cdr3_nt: TGTGCCAGCAGCTACTGGAACACCGGGGAGCTGTTTTTT
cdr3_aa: CASSYWNTGELFF

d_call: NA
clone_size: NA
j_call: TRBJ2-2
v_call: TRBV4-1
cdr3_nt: TGCGCCAGCAGCCAAGGGCCCTCGGGGCAAACCGGGGAGCTGTTTTTT
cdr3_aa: CASSQGPSGQTGELFF

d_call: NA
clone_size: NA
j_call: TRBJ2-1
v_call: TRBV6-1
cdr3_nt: TGTGCCAGCAGTGAAGGGCTAGCGCGATACAATGAGCAGTTCTTC
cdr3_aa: CASSEGLARYNEQFF

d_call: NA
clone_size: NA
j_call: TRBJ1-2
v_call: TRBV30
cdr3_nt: TGTGCCTGGGACGGGGGGATTAACTATGGCTACACCTTC
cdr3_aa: CAWDGGINYGYTF

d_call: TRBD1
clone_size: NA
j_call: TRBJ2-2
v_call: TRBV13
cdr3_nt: TGTGCCAGCAGCATGCCCCCCGGGACAGGGGAATCCGGGGAGCTGTTTTTT
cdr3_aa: CASSMPPGTGESGELFF

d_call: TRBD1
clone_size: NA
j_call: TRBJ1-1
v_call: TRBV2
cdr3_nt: TGTGCCAGCAGTGACTCACGAGGGGGCTTGAACACTGAAGCTTTCTTT
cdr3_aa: CASSDSRGGLNTEAFF

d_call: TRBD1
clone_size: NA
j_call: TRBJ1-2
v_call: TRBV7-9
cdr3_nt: TGTGCCAGCAGCTACGGACAGGATGGCTACACCTTC
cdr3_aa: CASSYGQDGYTF

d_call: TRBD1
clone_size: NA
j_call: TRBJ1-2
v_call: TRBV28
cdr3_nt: TGTGCCAGCAGTTTCCGGATTGGACAGGGGCGAGGCTACACCTTC
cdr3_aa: CASSFRIGQGRGYTF

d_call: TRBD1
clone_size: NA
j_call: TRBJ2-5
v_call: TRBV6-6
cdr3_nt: TGTGCCAGCAGGGGGGACAGTACTAAAGAGACCCAGTACTTC
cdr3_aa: CASRGDSTKETQYF

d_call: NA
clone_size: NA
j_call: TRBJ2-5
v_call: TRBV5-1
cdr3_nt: TGCGCCAGCAGCTTGGAGGTTCCAGAGACCCAGTACTTC
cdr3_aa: CASSLEVPETQYF

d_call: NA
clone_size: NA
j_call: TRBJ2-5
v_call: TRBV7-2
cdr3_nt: TGTGCCAGCAGCTTGGTTTGGAGGGCGGAAGAGACCCAGTACTTC
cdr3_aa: CASSLVWRAEETQYF

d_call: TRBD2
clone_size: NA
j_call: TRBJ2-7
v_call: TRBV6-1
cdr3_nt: TGTGCCAGCTTCCAGCGGGGGTACGAGCAGTACTTC
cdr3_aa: CASFQRGYEQYF

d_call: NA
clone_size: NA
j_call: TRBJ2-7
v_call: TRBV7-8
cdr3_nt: TGTGCCAGCAGCTTAGGGGACGGATTACCCACCTACGAGCAGTACTTC
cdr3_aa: CASSLGDGLPTYEQYF

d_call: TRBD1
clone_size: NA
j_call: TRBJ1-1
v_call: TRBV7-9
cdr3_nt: TGTGCCAGCAGCCGGACAGGCGGATTCACTGAAGCTTTCTTT
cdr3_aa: CASSRTGGFTEAFF

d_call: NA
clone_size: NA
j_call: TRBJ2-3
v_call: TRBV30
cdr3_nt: TGTGCCTGGAATCGAGAGGCCAGCACAGATACGCAGTATTTT
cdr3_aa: CAWNREASTDTQYF

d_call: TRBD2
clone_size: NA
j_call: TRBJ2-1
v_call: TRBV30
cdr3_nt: TGTGCCTGGGAGGGACTAGCGGGAGATCTCTCCTACAATGAGCAGTTCTTC
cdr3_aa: CAWEGLAGDLSYNEQFF

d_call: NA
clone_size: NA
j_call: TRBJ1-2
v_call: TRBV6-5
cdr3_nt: TGTGCCAGCAGTTACGAGACCGTCTATGGCTACACCTTC
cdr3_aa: CASSYETVYGYTF

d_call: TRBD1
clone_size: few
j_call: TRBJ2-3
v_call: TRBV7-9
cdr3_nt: TGTGCCAGCAGCTTAGCCTTGGACAGGGGTGGCACAGATACGCAGTATTTT
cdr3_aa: CASSLALDRGGTDTQYF

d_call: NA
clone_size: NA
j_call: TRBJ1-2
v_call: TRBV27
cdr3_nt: TGTGCCAGCAGTTGGGCGAGTAACTATGGCTACACCTTC
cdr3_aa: CASSWASNYGYTF

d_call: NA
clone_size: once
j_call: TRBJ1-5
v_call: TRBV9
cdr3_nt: TGTGCCAGCAGCGTAGTTTCGTTCCCCGCACAGCATTGGGGACAGCCCCAGCATTTT
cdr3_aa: CASSVVSFPAQHWGQPQHF

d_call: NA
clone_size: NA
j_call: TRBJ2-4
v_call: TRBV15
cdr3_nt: TGTGCCACCAGCAGAACAGGGACACAGGGCCTAGTCGGAAACATTCAGTACTTC
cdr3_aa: CATSRTGTQGLVGNIQYF

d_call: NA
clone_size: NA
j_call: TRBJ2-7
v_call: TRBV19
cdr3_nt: TGTGCCAGTAGTATGAAGCATGAACGAGAGTACTTC
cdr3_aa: CASSMKHEREYF

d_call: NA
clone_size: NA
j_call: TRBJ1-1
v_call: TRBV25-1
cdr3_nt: TGTGCCAGCAGTAGACCAGGGAGTGCTGAAGCTTTCTTT
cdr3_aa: CASSRPGSAEAFF

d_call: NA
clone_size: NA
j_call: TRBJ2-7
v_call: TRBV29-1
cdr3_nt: TGCAGCGGTGGGGACACCCCCTACGAGCAGTACTTC
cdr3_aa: CSGGDTPYEQYF

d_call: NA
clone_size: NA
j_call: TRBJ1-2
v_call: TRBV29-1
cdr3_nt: TGCAGCGTTGAGGTCGGACAGTCTGGCTACACCTTC
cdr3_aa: CSVEVGQSGYTF

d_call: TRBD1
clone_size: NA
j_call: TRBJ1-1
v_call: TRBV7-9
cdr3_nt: TGTGCCAGCAGCCCGAGGACAGGGGGGATCGGCACTGAAGCTTTCTTT
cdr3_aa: CASSPRTGGIGTEAFF

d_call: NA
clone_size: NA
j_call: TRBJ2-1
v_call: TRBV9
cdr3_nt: TGTGCCAGCAGCCCATGGACAGAGGGTGAGCAGTTCTTC
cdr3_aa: CASSPWTEGEQFF

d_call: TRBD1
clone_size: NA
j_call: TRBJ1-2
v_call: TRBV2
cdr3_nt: TGTGCCAGCAGTTCCAACAGGGGGCCGCTCTATGGCTACACCTTC
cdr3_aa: CASSSNRGPLYGYTF

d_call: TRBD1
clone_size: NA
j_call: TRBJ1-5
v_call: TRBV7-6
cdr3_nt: TGTGCCAGCAGCTTAGGAGGGGGCGGAAGCCAGCCCCAGCATTTT
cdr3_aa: CASSLGGGGSQPQHF

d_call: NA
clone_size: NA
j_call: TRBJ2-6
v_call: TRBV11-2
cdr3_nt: TGTGCCAGCAGCTTAGATGGGGGGTGGTCCTCTGGGGCCAACGTCCTGACTTTC
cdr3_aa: CASSLDGGWSSGANVLTF

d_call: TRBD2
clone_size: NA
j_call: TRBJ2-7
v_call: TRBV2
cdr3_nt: TGTGCCAGCAGTGAGGGGCTAGCGGGAGGGCCCTACGAGCAGTACTTC
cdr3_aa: CASSEGLAGGPYEQYF